This is a list of T cell receptor beta chains from one sample in a study of cytomegalovirus exposure and HLA in healthy donors. Data came from immunoSEQ multiplex PCR; TCRdb stores just in-frame clones and leaves some out. The table records under 150,000 clones, over 70% of them present only once. Sequencing was performed on PBMCs. These receptors were obtained from a woman younger than 30 in good health and CMV-seronegative. Each CDR3 is given with its conserved first and last residue. The D gene is left open where the match is weak. Where a row states a size, it is once, few, many or the class of an expanded clone; other rows omit it.

J: TRBJ2-2; length: 17; D: NA; size: NA; V: TRBV5-1; CDR3: CASSLAGVARNTGELFF; DNA: TGCGCCAGCAGCTTGGCAGGGGTTGCCAGGAACACCGGGGAGCTGTTTTTT
J: TRBJ1-1; length: 13; D: NA; size: NA; V: TRBV16; CDR3: CASSQSNGGKAFF; DNA: TGTGCCAGCAGCCAATCGAACGGGGGGAAGGCTTTCTTT
J: TRBJ1-3; length: 15; D: NA; size: NA; V: TRBV6-1; CDR3: CASRSLGVGGNTIYF; DNA: TGTGCCAGCAGGAGTCTAGGGGTGGGAGGAAACACCATATATTTT
J: TRBJ2-6; length: 17; D: TRBD1; size: NA; V: TRBV5-1; CDR3: CASSRGQGAPGANVLTF; DNA: TGCGCCAGCAGCCGCGGACAGGGGGCGCCTGGGGCCAACGTCCTGACTTTC
J: TRBJ1-5; length: 15; D: NA; size: NA; V: TRBV2; CDR3: CASSDSQLLNQPQHF; DNA: TGTGCCAGCAGTGACAGTCAACTACTCAATCAGCCCCAGCATTTT
J: TRBJ2-1; length: 12; D: TRBD2; size: NA; V: TRBV7-2; CDR3: CASSPSGRPQFF; DNA: TGTGCCAGCAGCCCTAGCGGGAGACCCCAGTTCTTC
J: TRBJ2-1; length: 15; D: TRBD2; size: NA; V: TRBV12-5; CDR3: CACVSGLADFNEQFF; DNA: TGTGCTTGCGTCTCCGGACTAGCCGACTTTAATGAGCAGTTCTTC
J: TRBJ1-1; length: 14; D: NA; size: NA; V: TRBV18; CDR3: CASSPGRENTEAFF; DNA: TGTGCCAGCTCACCGGGCAGGGAGAACACTGAAGCTTTCTTT
J: TRBJ2-7; length: 14; D: TRBD1; size: NA; V: TRBV5-8; CDR3: CASRGQGLSYEQYF; DNA: TGTGCCAGCAGGGGACAGGGTTTATCCTACGAGCAGTACTTC
J: TRBJ2-7; length: 16; D: NA; size: NA; V: TRBV4-1; CDR3: CASSQYSAGQGPEQYF; DNA: TGCGCCAGCAGCCAATACTCAGCTGGGCAGGGTCCCGAGCAGTACTTC
J: TRBJ2-7; length: 12; D: NA; size: NA; V: TRBV7-9; CDR3: CSSSSLAHEQYF; DNA: TGTTCCAGCAGCTCCCTAGCCCACGAGCAGTACTTC
J: TRBJ1-1; length: 16; D: TRBD1; size: NA; V: TRBV15; CDR3: CATSRGPRTGNTEAFF; DNA: TGTGCCACCAGCAGAGGACCTCGGACAGGGAACACTGAAGCTTTCTTT
J: TRBJ2-3; length: 15; D: TRBD1; size: NA; V: TRBV2; CDR3: CASRPGTGDTDTQYF; DNA: TGTGCCAGCAGGCCCGGGACAGGCGACACAGATACGCAGTATTTT
J: TRBJ2-5; length: 14; D: NA; size: NA; V: TRBV7-9; CDR3: CASSAFLAGETQYF; DNA: TGTGCCAGCAGCGCCTTTCTAGCCGGGGAGACCCAGTACTTC
J: TRBJ2-5; length: 16; D: TRBD2; size: NA; V: TRBV5-1; CDR3: CASSPGLAGGRETQYF; DNA: TGCGCCAGCAGCCCGGGACTAGCGGGAGGACGGGAGACCCAGTACTTC
J: TRBJ2-7; length: 13; D: NA; size: once; V: TRBV28; CDR3: CASRPGFRLEQYF; DNA: TGTGCCAGCCGGCCGGGTTTCCGATTGGAGCAGTACTTC
J: TRBJ2-7; length: 14; D: TRBD2; size: NA; V: TRBV10-1; CDR3: CASSDPAGAYEQYF; DNA: TGCGCCAGCAGTGATCCAGCGGGGGCCTACGAGCAGTACTTC
J: TRBJ1-5; length: 17; D: TRBD1; size: once; V: TRBV5-1; CDR3: CASSLAGTGVGDQPQHF; DNA: TGCGCCAGCAGCTTGGCTGGAACAGGGGTTGGGGATCAGCCCCAGCATTTT
J: TRBJ2-1; length: 13; D: NA; size: NA; V: TRBV7-6; CDR3: CASSLGGGNEQFF; DNA: TGTGCCAGCAGCTTAGGCGGTGGGAATGAGCAGTTCTTC
J: TRBJ1-1; length: 15; D: TRBD1; size: NA; V: TRBV2; CDR3: CASSVGGGRGTEAFF; DNA: TGTGCCAGCAGTGTAGGAGGGGGCAGGGGCACTGAAGCTTTCTTT
J: TRBJ2-5; length: 18; D: TRBD2; size: NA; V: TRBV4-1; CDR3: CASSQTRMGLALRETQYF; DNA: TGCGCCAGCAGTCAGACCCGCATGGGACTAGCTTTACGAGAGACCCAGTACTTC
J: TRBJ2-1; length: 15; D: NA; size: NA; V: TRBV7-2; CDR3: CASSPLWSSDNEQFF; DNA: TGTGCCAGCAGCCCCCTCTGGTCCAGCGACAATGAGCAGTTCTTC
J: TRBJ1-5; length: 13; D: NA; size: NA; V: TRBV30; CDR3: CACLDAPGGPQHF; DNA: TGTGCCTGCCTGGACGCTCCCGGGGGGCCCCAGCATTTT
J: TRBJ2-3; length: 18; D: TRBD2; size: few; V: TRBV2; CDR3: CASSEFYSRTSGGDTQYF; DNA: TGTGCCAGCAGTGAATTTTATAGCCGGACTAGCGGGGGAGATACGCAGTATTTT
J: TRBJ2-5; length: 11; D: NA; size: NA; V: TRBV2; CDR3: CASSVLEAQYF; DNA: TGTGCCAGCAGTGTTCTAGAGGCCCAGTACTTC
J: TRBJ2-1; length: 15; D: TRBD2; size: NA; V: TRBV11-1; CDR3: CASSKNSGNYNEQFF; DNA: TGTGCCAGCAGCAAAAATAGCGGGAACTACAATGAGCAGTTCTTC
J: TRBJ2-7; length: 14; D: TRBD2; size: NA; V: TRBV7-9; CDR3: CASRLSGAPDEQYF; DNA: TGTGCCAGCAGGCTAAGCGGGGCACCGGACGAGCAGTACTTC
J: TRBJ2-7; length: 14; D: TRBD1; size: NA; V: TRBV10-1; CDR3: CASSEADRGAEQYF; DNA: TGCGCCAGCAGTGAGGCGGACAGGGGGGCCGAGCAGTACTTC
J: TRBJ1-1; length: 11; D: TRBD1; size: NA; V: TRBV20-1; CDR3: CSARTGERTFF; DNA: TGCAGTGCTAGAACAGGGGAAAGAACTTTCTTT
J: TRBJ2-6; length: 18; D: TRBD1; size: NA; V: TRBV5-4; CDR3: CASSSRSQGVVGANVLTF; DNA: TGTGCCAGCAGCTCGAGAAGTCAGGGGGTGGTTGGGGCCAACGTCCTGACTTTC
J: TRBJ2-6; length: 14; D: NA; size: NA; V: TRBV7-2; CDR3: CASFLGSRANVLTF; DNA: TGTGCCAGCTTTCTGGGGAGCCGAGCCAACGTCCTGACTTTC
J: TRBJ2-7; length: 14; D: NA; size: NA; V: TRBV7-9; CDR3: CASSSLLAGDEQYF; DNA: TGTGCCAGCAGTTCGCTCCTAGCCGGGGACGAGCAGTACTTC
J: TRBJ1-2; length: 15; D: TRBD1; size: NA; V: TRBV12-5; CDR3: CASGQEGFELYGYTF; DNA: TGTGCTAGCGGACAGGAAGGTTTCGAGTTGTATGGCTACACCTTC
J: TRBJ1-1; length: 14; D: NA; size: NA; V: TRBV29-1; CDR3: CSAGIGQGNTEAFF; DNA: TGCAGCGCTGGAATAGGGCAGGGGAACACTGAAGCTTTCTTT
J: TRBJ2-1; length: 15; D: TRBD1; size: NA; V: TRBV29-1; CDR3: CSVAPGQGASNEQFF; DNA: TGCAGCGTGGCCCCGGGACAGGGGGCGAGCAATGAGCAGTTCTTC
J: TRBJ1-2; length: 13; D: NA; size: few; V: TRBV28; CDR3: CASRITVNYGYTF; DNA: TGTGCCAGCAGAATCACAGTGAACTATGGCTACACCTTC
J: TRBJ2-7; length: 15; D: TRBD1; size: few; V: TRBV7-9; CDR3: CASSLTMDRLYEQYF; DNA: TGTGCCAGCAGCTTAACGATGGACAGGTTATACGAGCAGTACTTC
J: TRBJ1-5; length: 14; D: TRBD1; size: few; V: TRBV2; CDR3: CASSGQGANQPQHF; DNA: TGTGCCAGCAGTGGGCAGGGGGCAAACCAGCCCCAGCATTTT
J: TRBJ2-1; length: 16; D: TRBD2; size: few; V: TRBV10-3; CDR3: CATGVSSGRRFNEQFF; DNA: TGTGCCACGGGGGTGTCTAGCGGGAGGCGATTCAATGAGCAGTTCTTC
J: TRBJ2-2; length: 14; D: TRBD2; size: few; V: TRBV6-1; CDR3: CASRGLAGGGELFF; DNA: TGTGCCAGCAGGGGACTAGCGGGAGGCGGGGAGCTGTTTTTT
J: TRBJ1-2; length: 15; D: TRBD1; size: few; V: TRBV5-1; CDR3: CASSEGQGAQYGYTF; DNA: TGCGCCAGCAGCGAGGGACAGGGGGCACAATATGGCTACACCTTC
J: TRBJ2-2; length: 20; D: TRBD2; size: NA; V: TRBV9; CDR3: CASSLRTETSGSRNTGELFF; DNA: TGTGCCAGCAGCCTCAGGACCGAAACTAGCGGGAGCCGGAACACCGGGGAGCTGTTTTTT